Listed below are T cell receptor beta chains from one sample, sequenced in a study of a mutant IDH1 vaccine in newly diagnosed glioma. Antigen specificity for these receptors is unknown. Method: immunoSEQ multiplex PCR; TCRdb's copy keeps in-frame clones and lacks some. The sample holds approximately 66,000 clones, approximately 80% seen once. Source: PBMCs, taken from a glioma patient whose treatment included an IDH1 peptide vaccine. The receptors were gathered from a young man with glioma. CDR3s include the opening cysteine and the closing phenylalanine or tryptophan. D genes are given only for firm matches. Some rows have no size entry. The others give once, few or many, or a class for an expanded clone.

clone_size	v_call	j_call	d_call	cdr3_nt	cdr3_aa
NA	TRBV5-1	TRBJ2-1	NA	TGCGCCAGCAGCTCCGGGGGTTCGGGCAATGAGCAGTTCTTC	CASSSGGSGNEQFF
NA	TRBV7-9	TRBJ2-3	NA	TGTGCCAGCGCACGGACAGATGGTGCAGATACGCAGTATTTT	CASARTDGADTQYF
NA	TRBV5-1	TRBJ2-7	NA	TGCGCCAGCAGCCCTACAGGGATCCACGAGCAGTACTTC	CASSPTGIHEQYF
NA	TRBV7-9	TRBJ2-1	NA	TGTGCCAGCAGCCCGCACTCCTACAATGAGCAGTTCTTC	CASSPHSYNEQFF
once	TRBV6-5	TRBJ2-5	TRBD2	TGTGCCAGCAGTTACGGACTAGCGGGGGGAGAGACCCAGTACTTC	CASSYGLAGGETQYF
NA	TRBV10-1	TRBJ2-4	NA	TGCGCCAGCAGTGAGTCAGCAGGGGGCGGGAGAAACATTCAGTACTTC	CASSESAGGGRNIQYF
once	TRBV18	TRBJ2-5	NA	TGTGCCAGCTCACAAAGGGGTCCGCAAGAGACCCAGTACTTC	CASSQRGPQETQYF
once	TRBV25-1	TRBJ2-1	TRBD1	TGTGCCAGCAGTGAATACAGGGGGCTATTTCAGGACAATGAGCAGTTCTTC	CASSEYRGLFQDNEQFF
NA	TRBV6-1	TRBJ1-2	NA	TGTGCCAGCAGTGAAGGCGGGACCGGGCAGGGGCCTAATTCCTTC	CASSEGGTGQGPNSF
NA	TRBV9	TRBJ1-5	NA	TGTGCCAGCGACCAAACAGGGAAGCAGCCCCAGCATTTT	CASDQTGKQPQHF
NA	TRBV11-2	TRBJ1-4	NA	TGTGCCAGCAGCTTTTCGGGGAGTAATGAAAAACTGTTTTTT	CASSFSGSNEKLFF
NA	TRBV7-2	TRBJ2-5	TRBD2	TGTGCCAGCAGCTTAGTGGTAGCGGGGGGTCGTAGGGAAGAGACCCAGTACTTC	CASSLVVAGGRREETQYF
NA	TRBV4-1	TRBJ1-5	NA	TGCGCCAGCAGCCCAGACCTGGATCAGCCCCAGCATTTT	CASSPDLDQPQHF
NA	TRBV2	TRBJ2-3	NA	TGTGCCAGCAGTGAGGGATTAAGGGTCACAGATACGCAGTATTTT	CASSEGLRVTDTQYF
few	TRBV5-1	TRBJ1-1	NA	TGCGCCAGCAGCCCCCTGACAGGAATTATGAACACTGAAGCTTTCTTT	CASSPLTGIMNTEAFF
NA	TRBV5-1	TRBJ2-1	TRBD2	TGCGCCAGCAGCTTGGGTGCTAGCGGGGCCAATGAGCAGTTCTTC	CASSLGASGANEQFF
NA	TRBV15	TRBJ2-2	NA	TGTGCCACTGAAGGGGGGGCCCTCACCGGGGAGCTGTTTTTT	CATEGGALTGELFF
NA	TRBV5-1	TRBJ1-6	TRBD1	TGCGCCAGCAGCACAGGGGGCAATTCACCCCTCCACTTT	CASSTGGNSPLHF
NA	TRBV5-1	TRBJ1-3	NA	TGCGCCAGCAGCAACGGGATCCTCGATAGTGGAAACACCATATATTTT	CASSNGILDSGNTIYF
NA	TRBV15	TRBJ2-5	NA	TGTGCCACCAGCAACGGACAGACCCAGTACCAAGAGACCCAGTACTTC	CATSNGQTQYQETQYF
NA	TRBV9	TRBJ2-1	NA	TGTGCCAGCAGCGTACGTACGACCTACAATGAGCAGTTCTTC	CASSVRTTYNEQFF
NA	TRBV14	TRBJ1-4	NA	TGTGCCAGCAGCCAAAGGGGTGTCGAAAAACTGTTTTTT	CASSQRGVEKLFF
NA	TRBV7-9	TRBJ2-1	TRBD2	TGTGCCAGCAGCCGTAAGACTAGCGGGGGGGCCTACAATGAGCAGTTCTTC	CASSRKTSGGAYNEQFF
NA	TRBV10-1	TRBJ2-7	NA	TGCGCCAGCAGTGAGGATCAGGGGTACGAGCAGTACTTC	CASSEDQGYEQYF
few	TRBV4-1	TRBJ1-1	TRBD1	TGCGCCAGCAGCCCCAGACAGGGGGCTTGGAGCACTGAAGCTTTCTTT	CASSPRQGAWSTEAFF
once	TRBV21-1	TRBJ2-7	NA	TGTGCCAGCAGCAAAGAAGGCGGTCCAATCTACGAGCAGTACTTC	CASSKEGGPIYEQYF
once	TRBV9	TRBJ2-1	NA	TGTGCCAGCAGCGTAAGATCCTACAATGAGCAGTTCTTC	CASSVRSYNEQFF
once	TRBV29-1	TRBJ2-1	NA	TGCAGCGTTGAATCATGGGCAGGGACGGTGGATGAGCAGTTCTTC	CSVESWAGTVDEQFF
NA	TRBV20-1	TRBJ1-2	NA	TGCAGTGCTGGTCAGGACTATGGCTACACCTTC	CSAGQDYGYTF
NA	TRBV29-1	TRBJ2-5	NA	TGCAGCGCCTCCCGGGACTCCGGGCGGACCCAGTACTTC	CSASRDSGRTQYF
NA	TRBV13	TRBJ1-1	NA	TGTGCCAGCAGTCCTCCCCGGAACACTGAAGCTTTCTTT	CASSPPRNTEAFF
few	TRBV5-1	TRBJ1-1	TRBD1	TGCGCCAGCAGCGCCAACAGGGGACTCAACACTGAAGCTTTCTTT	CASSANRGLNTEAFF
NA	TRBV11-2	TRBJ1-2	TRBD1	TGTGCCAGCAGCCAGTCGACAGGGAACTATGGCTACACCTTC	CASSQSTGNYGYTF
once	TRBV11-2	TRBJ1-1	TRBD1	TGTGCCAGCAGGAGTGCGGGGAAGGGGGCAAGAACTGAAGCTTTCTTT	CASRSAGKGARTEAFF
NA	TRBV2	TRBJ2-5	NA	TGTGCCAGCAGTGAGGCGGACGGCGGGTGGGAGACCCAGTACTTC	CASSEADGGWETQYF
NA	TRBV5-1	TRBJ2-7	TRBD1	TGCGCCAGCAAAACTGGGACAGGGGCCTACGAGCAGTACTTC	CASKTGTGAYEQYF
NA	TRBV18	TRBJ1-2	NA	TGTGCCAGCTCACCTGACAGTTCTTCTCCCTATGGCTACACCTTC	CASSPDSSSPYGYTF
NA	TRBV5-5	TRBJ2-7	NA	TGTGCCAGCAGCCGTATGACAGCATCAAGCAACGAGCAGTACTTC	CASSRMTASSNEQYF
NA	TRBV27	TRBJ1-4	TRBD1	TGTGCCAGCAGCCCGCGACAGGGTAGGGATGAAAAACTGTTTTTT	CASSPRQGRDEKLFF
NA	TRBV7-9	TRBJ1-2	NA	TGTGCCAGCACCAAACAGGGACCAAACTATGGCTACACCTTC	CASTKQGPNYGYTF
few	TRBV2	TRBJ1-5	NA	TGTGCCAGCCATCCCACGCGAGCCCAGCCCCAGCATTTT	CASHPTRAQPQHF
NA	TRBV7-2	TRBJ2-3	NA	TGTGCCAGCAGCTTAGTGGTAGGGCCAGATACGCAGTATTTT	CASSLVVGPDTQYF
NA	TRBV19	TRBJ1-5	NA	TGTGCCAGTAGTATTCCGACAGGCAGCAATCAGCCCCAGCATTTT	CASSIPTGSNQPQHF
NA	TRBV15	TRBJ2-1	NA	TGTGCCACCAGCAGAAACAGGTTTAACAATGAGCAGTTCTTC	CATSRNRFNNEQFF
NA	TRBV14	TRBJ2-4	NA	TGTGCCAGCAGCCAAGGAGGTATAGGGAAGTACTTC	CASSQGGIGKYF
NA	TRBV11-2	TRBJ1-2	NA	TGTGCCAGCAGCATCGCAGGGGAAGCTAACTATGGCTACACCTTC	CASSIAGEANYGYTF
once	TRBV6-5	TRBJ1-1	NA	TGTGCCAGCAGTTACTGGGCAGGAAAGAACACTGAAGCTTTCTTT	CASSYWAGKNTEAFF
NA	TRBV12-5	TRBJ2-5	TRBD2	TGTGCTAGTGGTCCCCGCACCGGGAGCGGGGGTCAAGAGACCCAGTACTTC	CASGPRTGSGGQETQYF
NA	TRBV5-1	TRBJ2-7	NA	TGCGCCAGCAGCCTTATGACAGAAACCTACGAGCAGTACTTC	CASSLMTETYEQYF